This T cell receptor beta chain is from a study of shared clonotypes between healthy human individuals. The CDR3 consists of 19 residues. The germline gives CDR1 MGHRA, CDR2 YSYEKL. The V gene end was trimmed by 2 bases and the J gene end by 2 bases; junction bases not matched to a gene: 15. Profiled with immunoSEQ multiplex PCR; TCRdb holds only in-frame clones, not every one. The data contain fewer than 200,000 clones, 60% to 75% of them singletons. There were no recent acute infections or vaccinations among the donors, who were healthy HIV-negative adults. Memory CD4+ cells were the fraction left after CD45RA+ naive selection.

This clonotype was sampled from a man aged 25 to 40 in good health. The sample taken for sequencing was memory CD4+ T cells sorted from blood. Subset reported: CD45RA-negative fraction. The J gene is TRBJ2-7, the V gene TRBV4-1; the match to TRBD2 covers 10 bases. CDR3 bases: TGCGCCAGCAGCCAAACAGGGGCCTCTAGCGGGAGCGCAACCTACGAGCAGTACTTC. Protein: CASSQTGASSGSATYEQYF.